These 17 T cell receptor beta chains originate from one sample sequenced in a study of blood T cell repertoires in COVID-19. Here immunoSEQ multiplex PCR was the method, and the copy in TCRdb shows in-frame clones only, minus some. Among 95,000 to 120,000 clones, over 75% were seen once, and the ten largest hold approximately 1.5%. The sample taken for sequencing was peripheral blood. The receptors originated from a man aged 45 to 65 with acute or convalescent COVID-19.

This rearrangement joins TRBV2 to TRBJ1-1, with 7 bases aligning to TRBD1. This CDR3 spans 14 amino acids. CDR1 and CDR2 from the germline V gene are SNHLY and FYNNEI. V lost 6 bases to trimming and J lost 1 base; unmatched junction nucleotides: 5. The chain's CDR3 is CASSFRTGNTEAFF. The CDR3 DNA reads TGTGCCAGCAGCTTCAGGACAGGGAACACTGAAGCTTTCTTT.

The gene calls are TRBV21-1 and TRBJ1-3; the table calls TRBD1, which could not be checked here. TRBV21-1 constitutes a pseudogene. The CDR3 covers 18 residues. Here the CDR3 reads CASSKSKGTPCTGNTIYF. The CDR3 DNA is TGTGCCAGCAGCAAATCAAAAGGGACACCTTGCACTGGAAACACCATATATTTT.

This clone was detected a few times. The chain joins TRBV19 to TRBJ1-1; D might be TRBD1 (5 bases). This CDR3 has 14 residues. Per the germline V gene, CDR1 is LNHDA and CDR2 is SQIVND (reference sequence). The V and J ends lost 4 bases and 1 base respectively, with 10 bases between them. CDR3 nucleotides: TGTGCCAGTAGTAGGGGACTGTCGAACACTGAAGCTTTCTTT. Translation: CASSRGLSNTEAFF.

The rearrangement uses TRBV6-4 and TRBJ1-2, with TRBD1 as a possible D gene (6 bases). This CDR3 has 15 residues. V was trimmed by 6 bases and J by 1 base, leaving 15 bases between them. Germline V CDR1 and CDR2: MRHNA, SNTAGT. DNA of the CDR3: TGTGCCAGCAGAATGACAGGCCCTCATAACTATGGCTACACCTTC. Protein product: CASRMTGPHNYGYTF.

This chain joins TRBV6-5 and TRBJ2-6; D not certain. The germline V and J ends were trimmed by 1 base and 0 bases, with 4 bases remaining between them. The CDR3 is made up of 15 amino acids. CDR1 and CDR2 from the germline V gene are MNHEY and SVGAGI. CDR3 nucleotides: TGTGCCAGCAGTTACTTAGCCTCTGGGGCCAACGTCCTGACTTTC. Amino acid sequence: CASSYLASGANVLTF.

This chain connects TRBV28 to TRBJ1-2; D is perhaps TRBD1 (6 bases). The CDR3 covers 15 residues. Trimming took 4 bases from V and 6 from J, leaving 18 bases between them. Germline lookup yields CDR1 MDHEN and CDR2 SYDVKM. CDR3 sequence reads: CASSYEQGRVDGYTF. CDR3 bases: TGTGCCAGCAGTTATGAACAGGGAAGGGTAGATGGCTACACCTTC.

This clone showed up just a few times. The rearrangement uses TRBV4-2 and TRBJ1-2; 8 bases match TRBD1. The CDR3 length is 15 residues. Germline trimming cut 1 base from V and 5 bases from J; bases unmatched to any gene: 6. Germline values: CDR1 LGHNA, CDR2 YNFKEQ. The DNA for the CDR3 is TGTGCCAGCAGCCAAGTACACACAGGGGGTTATGGCTACACCTTC. Its protein product is CASSQVHTGGYGYTF.

The chain links TRBV27 to TRBJ2-3; D remains unclear. Germline CDR1 MNHEY, CDR2 SMNVEV (reference sequence). Trimming left V 3 bases short and J 1 base short, with 5 bases between. This CDR3 contains 13 residues. CDR3 nucleotide sequence: TGTGCCAGCAGTTTCCTTGGCACAGATACGCAGTATTTT. Translation gives CASSFLGTDTQYF.

The gene calls are TRBV27 and TRBJ1-5; D is unresolved. CDR3 length: 14 amino acids. Trimming cost V 3 bases and J 3 bases, with 9 bases left between them. Looked up from germline, CDR1 is MNHEY and CDR2 is SMNVEV (reference sequence). Here the CDR3 reads CASSFRGLNQPQHF. Written as DNA, the CDR3 is TGTGCCAGCAGTTTTCGAGGGCTCAATCAGCCCCAGCATTTT.

This chain uses TRBV5-6 with TRBJ1-5; 9 positions match TRBD1. Germline CDR1 SGHDT, CDR2 YYEEEE. The CDR3 spans 15 residues. V lost 4 bases and J lost 6; bases outside the gene matches: 8. The CDR3 loop reads CASSAGTGSTQPQHF. CDR3 in DNA: TGTGCCAGCAGCGCCGGGACAGGGTCTACTCAGCCCCAGCATTTT. Complete variable domain (other parts from reference TRBV5-6 and TRBJ1-5): DAGVTQSPTHLIKTRGQQVTLRCSPKSGHDTVSWYQQALGQGPQFIFQYYEEEERQRGNFPDRFSGHQFPNYSSELNVNALLLGDSALYLCASSAGTGSTQPQHFGDGTRLSIL.

The chain is built from TRBV10-3 and TRBJ1-3, with D unresolved. Germline values: CDR1 ENHRY, CDR2 SYGVKD. The CDR3 has 16 amino acids. Between the trimmed V and J ends, which lost 4 bases and 3 bases, there was a span of 16 bases. The CDR3 protein is CAISGLEGNSGNTIYF. In nucleotides, the CDR3 is TGTGCCATCAGTGGTTTGGAGGGAAATAGTGGAAACACCATATATTTT.

This rearrangement joins TRBV7-3 to TRBJ1-2, with TRBD1 identical over 10 bases. The CDR3 length is 14 residues. The germline CDR1 and CDR2 sequences are SGHTA and FQGTGA. With V trimmed by 5 bases and J by 8 bases, 8 bases remained unmatched. The CDR3 reads CASSRTGTGEGYTF. The CDR3, as DNA: TGTGCCAGCAGCCGAACCGGGACAGGGGAGGGCTACACCTTC.

This clone was detected once. The genes are TRBV2 and TRBJ1-1; the D gene is possibly TRBD1 (5 bases). In germline, CDR1 is SNHLY, CDR2 FYNNEI. V gave up 2 bases and J gave up 7 bases, with 8 bases separating them. The CDR3 contains 12 residues. CDR3 residues: CASSEQGFEAFF. As DNA, the CDR3 is TGTGCCAGCAGTGAACAGGGATTTGAAGCTTTCTTT.

V is TRBV5-1 and J is TRBJ1-6, with no clear D. Germline V gives CDR1 SGHRS, CDR2 YFSETQ. The CDR3 extends over 16 amino acids. V was clipped by 0 bases and J by 6 bases, with 13 bases between them. In DNA, the CDR3 is TGCGCCAGCAGCTTGGAGGTGGGCAATGGTAATTCACCCCTCCACTTT. Translating gives CASSLEVGNGNSPLHF.

This clone came up a few times. The genes are TRBV7-6 and TRBJ2-1; 12 nucleotides agree with TRBD2. Germline V gives CDR1 SGHVS, CDR2 FNYEAQ. V shed 2 bases, J shed 5 bases, and the junction held 4 bases outside the gene matches. The CDR3 is 16 residues long. This CDR3 is CASSLLLAGGNNEQFF. The CDR3 DNA sequence: TGTGCCAGCAGCTTACTACTAGCGGGGGGTAACAATGAGCAGTTCTTC.

The genes are TRBV2 and TRBJ1-1; maybe TRBD1 (5 bases). CDR3 length: 15 amino acids. Germline V gene lookup returns CDR1 SNHLY and CDR2 FYNNEI. V lost 6 bases and J lost 10, with 24 bases in between. CDR3 sequence (DNA): TGTGCCAGCAGCCGATACGCGACAGAGTCCCAGTCAGCTTTCTTT. Its protein is CASSRYATESQSAFF.

As to this clone: Other DNA sequences of this sample code for an identical CDR3. The CDR3 loop is CASRGGSNSPLHF. The DNA for the CDR3 is TGTGCCAGCAGAGGCGGCTCTAATTCACCCCTCCACTTT. This chain joins TRBV5-4 and TRBJ1-6, with D hard to call. CDR1 is SGHNT, CDR2 YYREEE, per germline (reference sequence). V was clipped by 5 bases and J by 6 bases, with 9 bases between them. The CDR3 runs to 13 residues.